Below are 26 T cell receptor beta chains sequenced from a single sample in a study of CD8 T cells in Susac syndrome. It was with random hexamers that roughly 0.45 to 1 ug RNA was reverse transcribed. Via MiXCR, TCRdb re-called the immunoSEQ multiplex PCR reads, giving one row per CDR3 protein. The table includes under 250,000 distinct CDR3 sequences, 85% to 95% detected once. The sample consisted of CD4+ T cells from PBMCs. These receptors originate from a human donor with multiple sclerosis.

V and J are TRBV3-1 and TRBJ1-5, with unresolved D. There are 16 residues in the CDR3. V was trimmed by 0 bases and J by 8 bases, leaving 17 bases between them. The germline gives CDR1 LGHDT, CDR2 YNNKEL (reference sequence). The CDR3 DNA reads as TGTGCCAGCAGCCAAGATGGCACAGCCGGATTCGAGCCCCAGCATTTT. The encoded protein is CASSQDGTAGFEPQHF.

This clonotype has only a few counts. The junction differs from germline at one of its ends, possibly a read error. The V call is TRBV5-1, the J call TRBJ1-1; D is perhaps TRBD1 (5 bases). Germline-derived CDR1 and CDR2 are SGHRS and YFSETQ. The CDR3 sequence is 14 residues long. The CDR3 DNA follows: TGTGCCAGCAGTTTCGGGGGGGGGAACACTGAAGCTTTCTTT. Protein product: CASSFGGGNTEAFF.

This chain connects TRBV7-8 to TRBJ2-6; D perhaps matches TRBD1 (6 bases). Deletions cut 2 bases from V and 0 bases from J, with 14 bases between. This CDR3 spans 18 amino acids. Germline V gives CDR1 SGHVS, CDR2 FQNEAQ. CDR3 sequence (DNA): TGTGCCAGCAGCTTACGCCGGGACACTCGCTCTGGGGCCAACGTCCTGACTTTC. This translates into CASSLRRDTRSGANVLTF.

This chain links TRBV20-1 with TRBJ2-2, with 13 nucleotides matching TRBD2. Germline loops: CDR1 DFQATT, CDR2 SNEGSKA (reference sequence). This CDR3 is built from 14 residues. Trimming removed 5 bases from V and 5 bases from J; junction bases left unmatched: 2. DNA for the CDR3: TGCAGTGCTGGGACTAGCGGGAAGACCGGGGAGCTGTTTTTT. Protein: CSAGTSGKTGELFF.

The rearrangement links TRBV5-1 to TRBJ2-7; TRBD2 aligns across 14 bases. The germline CDR1 and CDR2 sequences are SGHRS and YFSETQ. The CDR3 covers 18 residues. Losses at the gene ends were 4 bases for V and 5 bases for J; bases not matched to a gene: 14. The CDR3 region is CASSPGLAGGPLQDEQYV. The CDR3 DNA follows: TGCGCCAGCAGCCCAGGACTAGCGGGAGGCCCATTGCAGGACGAGCAGTACGTC.

The chain carries TRBV4-1 and TRBJ1-4, with no clear D. Germline loops: CDR1 MGHRA, CDR2 YSYEKL. Trimming removed 4 bases at V and 5 bases at J, with 11 bases between. This CDR3 spans 14 amino acids. CDR3 bases: TGCGCCAGCAGCCCGGCCGACGGAAATGAAAAACTGTTTTTT. It encodes CASSPADGNEKLFF.

This chain connects TRBV12-3 or TRBV12-4 to TRBJ1-5, with D hard to call. The CDR3 length is 13 residues. V lost 2 bases to trimming and J lost 5 bases, with 7 bases between them. CDR3 DNA sequence: TGTGCCAGCAGTTTAACGGCAGATCAGCCCCAGCATTTT. Its protein product is CASSLTADQPQHF.

The chain employs TRBV20-1 and TRBJ1-4; no clear D. The ends were cut back, 6 bases at V and 7 bases at J, with 15 bases in the middle. The CDR3 is made up of 13 amino acids. Germline loops: CDR1 DFQATT, CDR2 SNEGSKA (reference sequence). This CDR3 reads CSAEVTKGEKLFF. The CDR3 nucleotides are TGCAGTGCGGAGGTCACTAAGGGTGAAAAACTGTTTTTT.

The chain combines TRBV3-1 with TRBJ2-3, with D tentatively TRBD1 or TRBD2 (9 bases each). The length of the CDR3 is 16 residues. CDR1 is LGHDT and CDR2 is YNNKEL in the germline V gene (reference sequence). The germline V and J ends were trimmed by 0 bases and 8 bases, with 18 bases remaining between them. CDR3 loop: CASSQERREGQGTQYF. CDR3 in DNA: TGTGCCAGCAGCCAAGAGAGGCGGGAGGGACAGGGTACGCAGTATTTT.

The chain links TRBV4-1 to TRBJ2-5; 8 bases are a match to TRBD2. Germline CDR1 is MGHRA and CDR2 is YSYEKL. This CDR3 spans 17 amino acids. V was clipped by 4 bases and J by 4 bases; unmatched bases: 14. The CDR3 loop is CASSRITSGLAGETQYF. The CDR3 nucleotides read TGCGCCAGCAGCCGAATAACCAGCGGCCTAGCGGGAGAGACCCAGTACTTC.

V and J are TRBV3-1 and TRBJ2-1; possibly TRBD2 for D (5 bases). The CDR3 runs 13 residues. V dropped 4 bases and J dropped 15 bases, with 19 bases sitting between them. CDR1 is LGHDT, CDR2 YNNKEL, per germline (reference sequence). The CDR3 loop reads CASSPRVGSGWFF. The CDR3 nucleotides read TGTGCCAGCAGCCCGAGGGTTGGCAGCGGCTGGTTCTTC.

Here the CDR3 reads CASKGQGAEAFF. The CDR3 nucleotides read TGTGCCAGCAAAGGACAGGGAGCTGAAGCTTTCTTT. This rearrangement joins TRBV27 to TRBJ1-1; TRBD1 matches at 8 bases. The CDR3 covers 12 residues. V lost 7 bases to trimming and J lost 6 bases; unmatched junction nucleotides: 4. CDR1 and CDR2 from the germline V gene are MNHEY and SMNVEV (reference sequence).

The J gene is TRBJ2-3, the V gene TRBV20-1, with D unresolved. Germline values: CDR1 DFQATT, CDR2 SNEGSKA (reference sequence). CDR3 size: 11 residues. Trimming shortened V by 6 bases and J by 0 bases, and 4 bases separated the two germline ends. DNA for the CDR3: TGCAGTGCGCTCAGCACAGATACGCAGTATTTT. Protein sequence: CSALSTDTQYF.

The rearrangement links TRBV5-1 to TRBJ2-3, with D possibly being TRBD1 (7 bases). The CDR3 totals 16 residues. Germline V gives CDR1 SGHRS, CDR2 YFSETQ. Deletions cut 0 bases from V and 4 bases from J, with 15 bases between. The CDR3 loop reads CASSLDRGSGADTQYF. The CDR3 DNA reads as TGCGCCAGCAGCTTGGACAGGGGCTCGGGGGCAGATACGCAGTATTTT.

The V call is TRBV4-2, the J call TRBJ2-3, with TRBD2 identical over 7 bases. There are 17 residues in the CDR3. Losses at the gene ends were 3 bases for V and 0 bases for J; bases not matched to a gene: 9. The germline gives CDR1 LGHNA, CDR2 YNFKEQ. The DNA for the CDR3 is TGTGCCAGCAGCCATTCTGGGGCTAGCGGTAGCACAGATACGCAGTATTTT. Protein sequence: CASSHSGASGSTDTQYF.

The V and J genes are TRBV6-1 and TRBJ1-5; D unresolved. The CDR3 length is 19 residues. Germline loops: CDR1 MNHNS, CDR2 SASEGT. Deletions cut 2 bases from V and 1 base from J, with 21 bases between. Written as DNA, the CDR3 is TGTGCCAGCAGTGAATTTGGTTCTGAGCGGTTGAGGAGCAATCAGCCCCAGCATTTT. Encoded protein: CASSEFGSERLRSNQPQHF.

This clonotype has only one observation. The genes are TRBV2 and TRBJ2-3, with D maybe TRBD1 (6 bases). Trimming took 1 base from V and 6 from J, leaving 11 bases between them. The germline V gene has CDR1 SNHLY and CDR2 FYNNEI. CDR3 length: 14 residues. The CDR3: CASSEGQGMDTQYF. CDR3 bases: TGTGCCAGCAGTGAAGGCCAGGGGATGGATACGCAGTATTTT.

This sequence joins TRBV7-2 and TRBJ2-2; 8 bases fit TRBD2. V trimming: 5 bases; J trimming: 0 bases; junction bases outside the gene matches: 11. The CDR3 length is 18 residues. In germline, CDR1 is SGHTA, CDR2 FQGNSA. CDR3 DNA sequence: TGTGCCAGCAGCCCCCGGACTAGCCGGGGCGCGAACACCGGGGAGCTGTTTTTT. Protein product: CASSPRTSRGANTGELFF.

V and J are TRBV30 and TRBJ1-2; no reliable D call. Trimming shortened V by 8 bases and J by 1 base, and 17 bases separated the two germline ends. Germline V CDR1 and CDR2: GTSNPN, SVGIG (reference sequence). The CDR3 has 14 amino acids. CDR3 sequence: CAGSREPLNYGYTF. The CDR3 nucleotides are TGTGCCGGCTCTCGAGAGCCCCTTAACTATGGCTACACCTTC.

The chain is built from TRBV2 and TRBJ2-1; perhaps D is TRBD1 or TRBD2 (5 bases each). CDR3 length equals 15 residues. Germline CDR1 is SNHLY and CDR2 is FYNNEI. The V and J ends lost 6 bases and 11 bases respectively, with 23 bases between them. The chain's CDR3 is CASRPGTKRPAQQFF. CDR3 sequence (DNA): TGTGCCAGCAGGCCGGGGACCAAACGGCCAGCTCAGCAGTTCTTC.

The chain links TRBV6-6 to TRBJ2-1; 9 bases fit TRBD2. The V gene's germline CDR1 is MNHNY and CDR2 SVGAGI (reference sequence). Trimming took 2 bases from V and 4 from J; bases not matched to a gene: 0. This CDR3 is built from 14 residues. This CDR3 reads CASSYTSGYNEQFF. CDR3 sequence (DNA): TGTGCCAGCAGTTACACTAGCGGGTACAATGAGCAGTTCTTC.

The rearrangement uses TRBV6-5 and TRBJ1-5; no clear D gene. V gave up 0 bases and J gave up 6 bases, with 6 bases separating them. CDR1 MNHEY and CDR2 SVGAGI come from the germline V gene. The CDR3 extends over 13 amino acids. The CDR3 spells CASSYSWSQPQHF. In DNA, the CDR3 is TGTGCCAGCAGTTACTCTTGGTCTCAGCCCCAGCATTTT.

The chain employs TRBV29-1 and TRBJ1-4, with 10 bases that match TRBD1. V was clipped by 6 bases and J by 8 bases; unmatched bases: 6. The CDR3 is 13 residues long. CDR1 and CDR2 from the germline V gene are SQVTM and ANQGSEA. The CDR3 here is CSVAGTGAEKLFF. The CDR3 coding sequence is TGCAGCGTCGCCGGGACAGGGGCGGAAAAACTGTTTTTT. Full variable domain (outside the CDR3, taken from reference TRBV29-1 and TRBJ1-4): SAVISQKPSRDICQRGTSLTIQCQVDSQVTMMFWYRQQPGQSLTLIATANQGSEATYESGFVIDKFPISRPNLTFSTLTVSNMSPEDSSIYLCSVAGTGAEKLFFGSGTQLSVL.

In this sample, this clonotype turned up once. This rearrangement joins TRBV12-3 or TRBV12-4 to TRBJ1-1; 7 bases fit TRBD1. The junction had 8 bases not matched to a gene; V was cut back by 2 bases and J by 5 bases. The CDR3 has 15 residues. CDR3 in DNA: TGTGCCAGCAGTTTACCGTGGACAGGACCAACTGAAGCTTTCTTT. This sequence encodes CASSLPWTGPTEAFF.

The gene calls are TRBV5-6 and TRBJ2-1, with a tentative D call TRBD2 (5 bases). From germline, CDR1 is SGHDT and CDR2 YYEEEE. The CDR3 is made up of 14 amino acids. Trimming stripped 6 bases from V and 6 bases from J, with 16 bases between. The CDR3 loop is CASTTRFVGNEQFF. The CDR3 DNA reads TGTGCCAGCACCACTAGGTTCGTGGGCAATGAGCAGTTCTTC.

This sequence joins TRBV20-1 and TRBJ1-2; TRBD1 aligns across 7 bases. Germline V gene lookup returns CDR1 DFQATT and CDR2 SNEGSKA (reference sequence). The CDR3 runs 11 residues. The V segment lost 6 bases and the J segment 3 bases; nucleotides outside the gene matches: 1. CDR3 in amino acids: CSARGDYGYTF. CDR3 nucleotides: TGCAGTGCCAGGGGGGACTATGGCTACACCTTC.